What follows is one T cell receptor beta chain and its context. Antigen: not known. The data belong to a study of T cells in Graves' hyperthyroidism and ophthalmopathy. Broader study findings: Most thyroid-expanded clonotypes above 0.001 were also found in blood.

Trimming stripped 5 bases from V and 2 bases from J, with 12 bases between. Germline V gene sequence: CDR1 LGHDT, CDR2 YNNKEL (reference sequence). The CDR3 has 14 residues. What was amplified from RNA transcripts were TCR beta CDR3 regions. TCR CDR3 underwent first-round RT-PCR with the HTBI primer set. Using its own MiXCR run on the multiplex PCR reads, TCRdb lists one record per CDR3 protein. The sample has hundreds of thousands of distinct CDR3 sequences; more than 15% are singletons. Graves' hyperthyroidism was deemed stable given no ophthalmopathy progression within 18 months. Together with thyroid ultrasound, orbital computed tomography, serum thyroxine and TRAb, clinical symptoms were used for diagnoses. Fresh 10 ml peripheral blood yielded PBMCs.

This receptor was obtained from a woman between 18 and 30 years old with Graves' hyperthyroidism. The sequenced sample consisted of blood. The V and J genes are TRBV3-1 and TRBJ1-1, with D unresolved. The CDR3 DNA sequence: TGTGCCAGCAGCAACCCTGCGGTCAACACTGAAGCTTTCTTT. Translated, it gives CASSNPAVNTEAFF. Full variable domain (missing parts from reference TRBV3-1 and TRBJ1-1): DTAVSQTPKYLVTQMGNDKSIKCEQNLGHDTMYWYKQDSKKFLKIMFSYNNKELIINETVPNRFSPKSPDKAHLNLHINSLELGDSAVYFCASSNPAVNTEAFFGQGTRLTVV.